This T cell receptor beta chain was recovered during a study of T cell responses to AZD1222 COVID-19 vaccine. Data came from immunoSEQ multiplex PCR; TCRdb stores just in-frame clones and leaves some out. The sample holds 70,000 to 95,000 clones, approximately 90% seen once. This clone occurred a few times. There are 15 residues in the CDR3. Germline V CDR1 and CDR2: SGHVS, FQNEAQ. Between the trimmed V and J ends, which lost 7 bases and 0 bases, there was a span of 15 bases. The source material was peripheral blood, sampled 28 days after the second AZD1222 dose. This sequence originates from an adult who received the AZD1222 COVID-19 vaccine. The V call is TRBV7-8, the J call TRBJ1-2, with TRBD1 as a possible D gene (6 bases). The CDR3 region is CASTLIKGANYGYTF. The CDR3, as DNA: TGTGCCAGCACCCTTATTAAGGGGGCTAACTATGGCTACACCTTC.